A single sample gave rise to the 32 T cell receptor delta chains below, sequenced in a study of delta chain sequences of gamma delta T cells. TCRdb re-called the 5' RACE reads using CATT. The profile shows 700 to 900 delta-chain clones, roughly a fifth of them singletons. The specimen sequenced was either unsorted cells or a sorted T cell fraction (not recorded which). The receptors originated from a human donor in good health.

This clone was seen more than once but under ten times. The gene calls are TRDV2 and TRDJ3; the D gene is possibly TRDD3 (6 bases). This CDR3 region has 20 residues. Germline-derived CDR1 and CDR2 are GEAIGNYY and EKD. The V and J ends lost 3 bases and 0 bases respectively, with 20 bases between them. CDR3 nucleotide sequence: TGTGCCTGTGACGCCGTCGCTGGGGCCCACCGCTCCTGGGACACCCGACAGATGTTTTTC. Translated, it gives CACDAVAGAHRSWDTRQMFF.

This clone was counted a single time. The genes are TRDV2 and TRDJ1, with 8 bases matching TRDD3. Germline V lookup: CDR1 GEAIGNYY, CDR2 EKD. Trimming cost V 0 bases and J 1 base; bases outside gene matches: 6. The CDR3 has 16 amino acids. The CDR3 reads CACDTLGDPLTDKLIF. CDR3 sequence (DNA): TGTGCCTGTGACACCCTGGGGGACCCCCTCACCGATAAACTCATCTTT.

By frequency in the sample, this clone is medium-sized. The chain is built from TRDV2 and TRDJ3; TRDD3 aligns across 12 bases. Trimming removed 2 bases from V and 4 bases from J; junction bases left unmatched: 8. The CDR3 is made up of 19 amino acids. From germline, CDR1 is GEAIGNYY and CDR2 EKD. The CDR3 loop reads CACDRVLGDTRWDTRQMFF. The CDR3 DNA reads TGTGCCTGTGACAGAGTACTGGGGGATACAAGATGGGACACCCGACAGATGTTTTTC.

This clone was seen more than once but under ten times. The V call is TRDV2, the J call TRDJ3, with D possibly being TRDD3 (5 bases). Trimming took 0 bases from V and 0 from J, leaving 11 bases between them. The CDR3 is 18 residues long. CDR1 and CDR2 from the germline V gene are GEAIGNYY and EKD. The CDR3 bases are TGTGCCTGTGACACCGCGGGGAAGAGCTCCTGGGACACCCGACAGATGTTTTTC. This sequence encodes CACDTAGKSSWDTRQMFF.

This clone was seen more than once but under ten times. This chain uses TRDV2 with TRDJ1; 13 bases are shared with TRDD3. Germline assignment: CDR1 GEAIGNYY and CDR2 EKD. The CDR3 length is 17 residues. The V and J ends lost 3 bases and 7 bases, in that order; junction bases with no gene match: 13. As DNA, the CDR3 is TGTGCCTGTGACCCCGTGGCAACTGGGGGATACGCCTCTAAACTCATCTTT. This codes for CACDPVATGGYASKLIF.

This clone was seen a few times. V gene TRDV2 combines with J gene TRDJ3; weak D call: TRDD2 (5 bases). Germline CDR1 reads GEAIGNYY; CDR2 reads EKD. Trimming took off 0 bases at V and 0 bases at J, with 20 bases between the two ends. CDR3 length equals 21 residues. CDR3 loop: CACDTASPYGASSWDTRQMFF. CDR3 bases: TGTGCCTGTGACACCGCGAGTCCCTACGGCGCGAGCTCCTGGGACACCCGACAGATGTTTTTC.

As regards this clone: A far larger clone is only one base removed, so a read error is likely. The CDR3 DNA follows: TGTGCCTGTGACGCCCTCCGGCCTACGCAACTGGGGGACCCGTACACCGATAAACTCATCTTT. It codes for CACDALRPTQLGDPYTDKLIF. The chain combines TRDV2 with TRDJ1; TRDD3 agrees at 9 bases. The ends lost 3 bases at V and 0 bases at J; junction bases unmatched: 22. Germline-derived CDR1 and CDR2 are GEAIGNYY and EKD. The CDR3 length is 21 residues.

By proportion, this clone is medium-sized. J is TRDJ3 and V is TRDV2; 8 bases match TRDD3. Germline CDR1 and CDR2: GEAIGNYY and EKD. This CDR3 has 18 amino acids. V gave up 0 bases and J gave up 6 bases; unmatched junction bases: 9. CDR3: CACDTVLGAREDTRQMFF. As DNA, the CDR3 is TGTGCCTGTGACACCGTACTGGGGGCCAGGGAGGACACCCGACAGATGTTTTTC.

For this clone: This likely reflects a read error, since a far larger clone is one base away. Other nucleotide sequences in the sample specify the same CDR3. The V gene is TRDV1, the J gene TRDJ1; either TRDD2 or TRDD3 may supply D (8 bases each). The CDR3 spans 18 residues. The V gene lost 4 bases and the J gene lost 1 base, with 22 bases spanning the gap. In germline, CDR1 is TSWWSYY, CDR2 QGS. CDR3 protein: CALGVYFLPGDITDKLIF. DNA of the CDR3: TGTGCTCTTGGGGTCTACTTCCTACCGGGGGATATCACCGATAAACTCATCTTT.

This clone was observed a few times. The chain combines TRDV2 with TRDJ1, with a possible D match to TRDD3 (6 bases). This CDR3 region has 17 residues. V lost 0 bases to trimming and J lost 0 bases, with 16 bases between them. Germline assignment: CDR1 GEAIGNYY and CDR2 EKD. The CDR3 loop is CACDTVLGVSYTDKLIF. DNA for the CDR3: TGTGCCTGTGACACCGTATTGGGGGTTTCGTACACCGATAAACTCATCTTT.

This chain joins TRDV2 and TRDJ1; 13 nucleotides agree with TRDD3. The junction had 21 bases not matched to a gene; V was cut back by 3 bases and J by 0 bases. CDR1 and CDR2 (germline): GEAIGNYY, EKD. CDR3 length equals 22 residues. The CDR3 reads CACDPVLGDTRRGRSDTDKLIF. CDR3 in DNA: TGTGCCTGTGACCCCGTACTGGGGGATACGCGGCGGGGACGTTCGGACACCGATAAACTCATCTTT.

This clone counts as large. The identical CDR3 is also encoded by other nucleotide sequences in the sample. No call was made for the V gene; the J gene is TRDJ3; TRDD3 is taken as the D call from the table, unchecked against the DNA. The CDR3 is 22 amino acids. CDR3 in amino acids: CSALRSWGTVIMCSWDTRQMFF. In nucleotides, the CDR3 is TGTAGTGCACTTAGGTCTTGGGGGACTGTCATAATGTGCTCCTGGGACACCCGACAGATGTTTTTC.

The chain links TRDV2 to TRDJ1; D gene uncertain. The CDR3 is made up of 14 amino acids. The V gene lost 3 bases and the J gene lost 0 bases, with 10 bases spanning the gap. The V gene's germline CDR1 is GEAIGNYY and CDR2 EKD. CDR3 amino acids: CACDPLEDTDKLIF. As DNA, the CDR3 is TGTGCCTGTGACCCGCTGGAGGACACCGATAAACTCATCTTT.

A note on this clone: Given a far larger clone just one base away, this is likely a sequencing read error. The same CDR3 arises from other DNA sequences in this sample as well. The chain is built from TRDV2 and TRDJ1, with 7 bases lining up with TRDD3. The germline gives CDR1 GEAIGNYY, CDR2 EKD. This CDR3 contains 20 residues. V lost 3 bases to trimming and J lost 0 bases; unmatched junction nucleotides: 21. CDR3 residues: CACDPVLGDKGLSYTDKLIF. The CDR3 nucleotides are TGTGCCTGTGACCCGGTACTTGGGGATAAAGGCCTTTCGTACACCGATAAACTCATCTTT.

For this clone: This probably arose from a read error, given a far larger clone one base away. The rearrangement uses TRDV2 and TRDJ1, with a weak D call TRDD3 (6 bases). The CDR3 sequence is 20 residues long. The germline V and J ends were trimmed by 3 bases and 0 bases, with 28 bases remaining between them. CDR1 and CDR2 (germline): GEAIGNYY, EKD. CDR3 DNA sequence: TGTGCCTGTGACCCCGTTAGGGCCATCTGGGGACCCGAGTACACCGATAAACTCATCTTT. Protein: CACDPVRAIWGPEYTDKLIF.

This clone occurred a few times. The rearrangement uses TRDV2 and TRDJ1; D might be TRDD3 (5 bases). The CDR3 is 17 residues long. Germline CDR1 is GEAIGNYY and CDR2 is EKD. V was pared by 0 bases and J by 0 bases, with 16 bases between. The CDR3 loop is CACDTVRGLLDTDKLIF. The CDR3 DNA is TGTGCCTGTGACACCGTTAGGGGACTCCTGGACACCGATAAACTCATCTTT.

The chain is built from TRDV2 and TRDJ1; 13 bases line up with TRDD3. Trimming at V came to 0 bases and at J to 5 bases, leaving 20 bases not matched to a gene. The CDR3 spans 21 residues. Looked up from germline, CDR1 is GEAIGNYY and CDR2 is EKD. CDR3 DNA: TGTGCCTGTGACACCGTCCTTTCCTACTCAACTGGGGGATACGCGGGTGATAAACTCATCTTT. Protein product: CACDTVLSYSTGGYAGDKLIF.

This clone ranks as large. V and J are TRDV2 and TRDJ4, with 13 bases identical to TRDD3. The germline CDR1 and CDR2 sequences are GEAIGNYY and EKD. The CDR3 contains 22 residues. V was clipped by 1 base and J by 5 bases; unmatched bases: 27. The CDR3 spells CACDTVGLDGTGGYDPIRPLIF. The CDR3 DNA sequence: TGTGCCTGTGACACGGTGGGCCTCGACGGTACTGGGGGATACGATCCAATACGGCCCCTGATCTTT.

A remark on this clone: It differs at one base from a far larger clone, so likely a read error. This same CDR3 is encoded by further DNA sequences in the sample. The chain employs TRDV2 and TRDJ3; 9 positions agree with TRDD3. CDR1 and CDR2 (germline): GEAIGNYY, EKD. The CDR3 extends over 20 amino acids. This chain's CDR3 is CACDVMGDSNGDWDTRQMFF. CDR3 bases: TGTGCCTGTGATGTTATGGGGGATAGTAACGGCGACTGGGACACGCGACAGATGTTTTTC.

V gene TRDV2 combines with J gene TRDJ3, with 8 positions matching TRDD3. The V gene end was trimmed by 0 bases and the J gene end by 0 bases; junction bases not matched to a gene: 9. Germline-derived CDR1 and CDR2 are GEAIGNYY and EKD. The CDR3 has 20 amino acids. The CDR3 DNA reads as TGTGCCTGTGACACCGCGGCTGGGGGACGGAGCTCCTGGGACACCCGACAGATGTTTTTC. Its protein is CACDTAAGGRSSWDTRQMFF.

This clone showed up just a few times. The chain is built from TRDV2 and TRDJ1; 13 positions agree with TRDD3. The V and J ends lost 3 bases and 0 bases, in that order; junction bases with no gene match: 9. The CDR3 has 18 residues. The germline CDR1 and CDR2 sequences are GEAIGNYY and EKD. CDR3: CACDLLLGDTEYTDKLIF. The DNA for the CDR3 is TGTGCCTGTGACTTATTACTGGGGGATACGGAGTACACCGATAAACTCATCTTT.

This clone has only one observation. The chain has TRDV2 and TRDJ1; 10 positions agree with TRDD3. Germline-derived CDR1 and CDR2 are GEAIGNYY and EKD. CDR3 length: 18 residues. V dropped 4 bases and J dropped 1; count of bases not matched to a gene: 14. CDR3 DNA sequence: TGTGCCTGTGATATCTTCTTGGGGGATACCGTTCGCACCGATAAACTCATCTTT. Its translation: CACDIFLGDTVRTDKLIF.

By share, this clone counts as large. This chain joins TRDV2 and TRDJ1, with D perhaps TRDD2 (5 bases). The ends were cut back, 3 bases at V and 0 bases at J, with 10 bases in the middle. Germline lookup yields CDR1 GEAIGNYY and CDR2 EKD. This CDR3 has 14 amino acids. CDR3 sequence (DNA): TGTGCCTGTGACGCCCTACTGTACACCGATAAACTCATCTTT. It codes for CACDALLYTDKLIF.

The chain recombines TRDV2 with TRDJ1; 8 bases align to TRDD3. Germline CDR1 reads GEAIGNYY; CDR2 reads EKD. The CDR3 loop spans 16 amino acids. V shed 1 base, J shed 1 base, and the junction held 7 bases outside the gene matches. CDR3 coding DNA: TGTGCCTGTGACACGCTACTGGGGGCCACCACCGATAAACTCATCTTT. Encoded protein: CACDTLLGATTDKLIF.

The chain employs TRDV2 and TRDJ1; 10 bases fit TRDD3. The germline gives CDR1 GEAIGNYY, CDR2 EKD. The J segment lost 5 bases and the V segment lost 0 bases, leaving 17 bases of the junction unmatched. The length of the CDR3 is 19 residues. The chain's CDR3 is CACDTLSTGDTLSADKLIF. CDR3 in DNA: TGTGCCTGTGACACCCTCTCAACGGGGGATACGTTGTCCGCGGATAAACTCATCTTT.

This clone appeared a few times. J is TRDJ1 and V is TRAV38-2/DV8; D may be TRDD3 (5 bases). The CDR3 loop spans 19 amino acids. Deletions cut 0 bases from V and 0 bases from J, with 21 bases between. The germline V gene encodes CDR1 TSESDYY and CDR2 QEAYKQQN. As DNA, the CDR3 is TGTGCTTATAGGAGCGTGGTCCCCACTTACTGGCCTTACACCGATAAACTCATCTTT. Protein sequence: CAYRSVVPTYWPYTDKLIF.

The J gene was recorded as TRDJ4; no V gene was called; the table's D call, TRDD3, has no DNA check behind it. This CDR3 comprises 19 residues. The DNA for the CDR3 is TGCGCTAGCATCTTGGGGGGGATTAGGTATGTCAGCTGTGCCAGACCCCTGATCTTT. Translating it yields CASILGGIRYVSCARPLIF.

J is TRDJ1 and V is TRDV2, with 7 bases matching TRDD3. Germline CDR1 reads GEAIGNYY; CDR2 reads EKD. The V and J ends lost 5 bases and 4 bases, in that order; junction bases with no gene match: 9. CDR3 length equals 14 residues. This chain's CDR3 is CACVKAGGYDKLIF. For the CDR3, the DNA is TGTGCCTGTGTCAAGGCTGGGGGCTACGATAAACTCATCTTT.

In DNA, the CDR3 is TGTGCCTGTGACACCCTCAAGGGTGGTAAACTCATCTTT. Translating gives CACDTLKGGKLIF. The chain links TRDV2 to TRDJ1; no firm D call. The CDR3 is 13 amino acids. V was clipped by 0 bases and J by 7 bases, with 11 bases between them. CDR1 GEAIGNYY and CDR2 EKD come from the germline V gene.

The chain uses TRDV2 and TRDJ1; tentatively, D is TRDD3 (6 bases). The V end lost 2 bases, the J end lost 0 bases, and 18 bases lay between the germline ends. This CDR3 has 17 amino acids. Per the germline V gene, CDR1 is GEAIGNYY and CDR2 is EKD. In DNA, the CDR3 is TGTGCCTGTGACAAGATGGGGGGCCCCCCCGACACCGATAAACTCATCTTT. This sequence encodes CACDKMGGPPDTDKLIF.

This clone has more than one count but fewer than ten. This rearrangement joins TRDV2 to TRDJ4, with 11 bases matching TRDD3. Germline V gene sequence: CDR1 GEAIGNYY, CDR2 EKD. CDR3 length: 14 residues. With 8 bases clipped from V and 3 bases from J, the junction kept 10 bases outside the gene matches. For the CDR3, the DNA is TGTGCCTTCCCGGTGGGGGATACGCGGGGACCCCTGATCTTT. Translated: CAFPVGDTRGPLIF.

This clone is labeled large. CDR3 loop: CACDPLGVDGGTTDKLIF. CDR3 bases: TGTGCCTGTGACCCGCTAGGTGTGGATGGGGGAACTACCGATAAACTCATCTTT. The genes are TRDV2 and TRDJ1, with 7 bases that match TRDD3. Germline V gene data show CDR1 as GEAIGNYY and CDR2 as EKD. CDR3 length: 18 residues. With 3 bases clipped from V and 2 bases from J, the junction kept 17 bases outside the gene matches.